This TCR beta chain was recovered during a study of cytomegalovirus exposure and HLA in healthy donors. Study-wide findings and caveats: Earlier results showed most TCR beta V segments being productive about 87% or about 30% of the time. Researchers catalogued about 160 TCR beta chains as cytomegalovirus-associated. It was reported that TCR beta sequences correctly inferred the HLA-A and HLA-B alleles for most subjects. Reports showed the classifier diagnosing cytomegalovirus status with high specificity and sensitivity.

V trimming: 4 bases; J trimming: 4 bases; junction bases outside the gene matches: 4. The CDR3 covers 15 residues. The V gene's germline CDR1 is MNHEY and CDR2 SVGAGI. The PCR ran on 60 Vbeta and 13 Jbeta primers. Method: immunoSEQ multiplex PCR; TCRdb's copy keeps in-frame clones and lacks some. The table has roughly 90,000 clones, roughly 72% seen once. A word on this clone: Antigen specificity is unknown.

This receptor was obtained from a man younger than 40 in good health and CMV-seropositive. What was sequenced was PBMCs. The chain uses TRBV6-5 and TRBJ1-1; 12 nucleotides match TRBD1. The chain's CDR3 is CASSFPGQGATEAFF. Written as DNA, the CDR3 is TGTGCCAGCAGTTTTCCGGGACAGGGGGCCACTGAAGCTTTCTTT.